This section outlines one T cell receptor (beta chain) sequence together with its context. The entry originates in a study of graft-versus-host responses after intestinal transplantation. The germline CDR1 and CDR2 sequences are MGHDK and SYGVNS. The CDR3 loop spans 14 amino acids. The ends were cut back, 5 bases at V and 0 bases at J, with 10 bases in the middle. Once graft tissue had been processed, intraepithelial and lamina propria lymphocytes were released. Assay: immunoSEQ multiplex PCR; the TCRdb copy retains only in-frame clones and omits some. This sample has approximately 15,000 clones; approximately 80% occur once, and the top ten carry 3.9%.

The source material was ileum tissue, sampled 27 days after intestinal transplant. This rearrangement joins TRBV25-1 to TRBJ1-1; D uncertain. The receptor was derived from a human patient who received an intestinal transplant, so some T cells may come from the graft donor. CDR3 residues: CASSPQSLNTEAFF. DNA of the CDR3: TGTGCCAGCAGTCCACAAAGTCTGAACACTGAAGCTTTCTTT.